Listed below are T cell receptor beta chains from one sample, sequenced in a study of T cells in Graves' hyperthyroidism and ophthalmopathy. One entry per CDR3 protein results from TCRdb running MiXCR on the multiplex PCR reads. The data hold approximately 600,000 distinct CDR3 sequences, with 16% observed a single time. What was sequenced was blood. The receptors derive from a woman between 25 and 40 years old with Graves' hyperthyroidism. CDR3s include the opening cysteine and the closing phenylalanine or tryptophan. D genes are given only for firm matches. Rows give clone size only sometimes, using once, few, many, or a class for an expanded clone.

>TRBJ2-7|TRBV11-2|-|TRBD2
CASSPRRASGGYEQYF
TGTGCCAGCAGCCCCCGAAGGGCTAGCGGGGGTTACGAGCAGTACTTC
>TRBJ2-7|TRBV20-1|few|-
CSADRDNRLEQYF
TGCAGTGCAGACCGGGACAACCGGCTTGAGCAGTACTTC
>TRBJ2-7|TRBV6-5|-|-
CASSYLSGGGEQYF
TGTGCCAGCAGTTACCTTTCGGGGGGCGGTGAGCAGTACTTC
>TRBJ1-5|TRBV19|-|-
CASSIGSAGSQPQHF
TGTGCCAGTAGTATAGGTTCGGCAGGCAGTCAGCCCCAGCATTTT
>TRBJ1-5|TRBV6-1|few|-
CASSEKGGRGVNQPPHF
TGTGCCAGCAGTGAAAAGGGAGGCAGGGGAGTGAATCAGCCCCCGCATTTT
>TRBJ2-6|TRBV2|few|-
CASLYSGANVLTF
TGTGCCAGCTTGTATTCGGGGGCCAACGTCCTGACTTTC
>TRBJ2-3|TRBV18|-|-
CASSTTKAQDTQYF
TGTGCCAGCTCTACGACAAAGGCACAAGATACGCAGTATTTT
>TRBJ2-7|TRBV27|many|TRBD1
CASSFGQGSYEQYF
TGTGCCAGCAGCTTCGGACAGGGCTCCTACGAGCAGTACTTC
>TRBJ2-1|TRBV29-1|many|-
CSVEVRINNEQFF
TGCAGCGTTGAAGTCAGGATAAACAATGAGCAGTTCTTC
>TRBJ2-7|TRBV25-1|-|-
CASRGMLEQYF
TGTGCCAGCAGGGGTATGCTCGAGCAGTACTTC
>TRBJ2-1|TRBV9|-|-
CASTSSRDEYSYNEQFF
TGTGCCAGCACCTCGAGCCGGGACGAATATTCTTACAATGAGCAGTTCTTC
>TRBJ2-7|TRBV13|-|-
CASSNPSVTNNEQYF
TGTGCCAGCAGCAACCCTAGCGTAACTAACAACGAGCAGTACTTC
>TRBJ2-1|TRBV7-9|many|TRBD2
CASKMGLANEQFF
TGTGCCAGCAAGATGGGACTAGCTAATGAGCAGTTCTTC
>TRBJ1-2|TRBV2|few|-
CASRSIGGPGGYTF
TGTGCCAGCAGAAGTATCGGGGGCCCTGGCGGCTACACCTTC
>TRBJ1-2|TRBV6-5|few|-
CASSYFPGRQTLGYTF
TGTGCCAGCAGTTACTTTCCAGGAAGACAGACGTTAGGCTACACCTTC
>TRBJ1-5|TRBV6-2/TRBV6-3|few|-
CASSKTTDQPQHF
TGTGCCAGCAGTAAAACGACAGACCAGCCCCAGCATTTT
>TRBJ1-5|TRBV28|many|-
CASTPGAIRNQPQHF
TGTGCCAGCACCCCGGGGGCCATAAGGAATCAGCCCCAGCATTTT
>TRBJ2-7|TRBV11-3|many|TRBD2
CASSQSTSGYYEQYF
TGTGCCAGCAGCCAGTCGACTAGCGGGTACTACGAGCAGTACTTC
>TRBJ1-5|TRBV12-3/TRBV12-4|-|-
CASSPMGLGGEPQHF
TGTGCCAGCAGCCCCATGGGATTGGGCGGGGAGCCCCAGCATTTT
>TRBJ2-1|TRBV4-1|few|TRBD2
CASSLAGGPEYEQFF
TGCGCCAGCAGCCTAGCGGGAGGGCCCGAGTATGAGCAGTTCTTC
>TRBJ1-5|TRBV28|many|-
CASSLDRAYQPQHF
TGTGCCAGCAGTTTAGACAGAGCATATCAGCCCCAGCATTTT
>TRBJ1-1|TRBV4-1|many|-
CASSQVATMNTEAFF
TGCGCCAGCAGCCAAGTTGCCACTATGAACACTGAAGCTTTCTTT
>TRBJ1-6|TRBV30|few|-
CAWSALVSSYNSPLHF
TGTGCCTGGAGTGCCCTTGTGAGCTCCTATAATTCACCCCTCCACTTT
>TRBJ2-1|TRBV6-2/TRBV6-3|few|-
CASSIGVGEQFF
TGTGCCAGCAGTATAGGGGTTGGGGAGCAGTTCTTC
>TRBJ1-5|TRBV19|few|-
CASRLGAPNQPQHF
TGTGCCAGCAGATTAGGGGCCCCCAATCAGCCCCAGCATTTT
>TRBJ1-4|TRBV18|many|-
CASSAGAAPNEKLFF
TGTGCCAGCTCAGCTGGGGCGGCTCCTAATGAAAAACTGTTTTTT
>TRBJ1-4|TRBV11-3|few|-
CASSFGGEKLFF
TGTGCCAGCAGCTTCGGGGGTGAAAAACTGTTTTTT
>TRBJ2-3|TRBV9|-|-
CASSGKRTSSTDTQYF
TGTGCCAGCAGCGGGAAGCGGACCTCTAGCACAGATACGCAGTATTTT
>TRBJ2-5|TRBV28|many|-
CASSALRRGQETQYF
TGTGCCAGCAGTGCGCTACGGCGGGGTCAAGAGACCCAGTACTTC
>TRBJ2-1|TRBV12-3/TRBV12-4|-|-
CASSPRTRGHEQFF
TGTGCCAGCAGTCCCCGGACACGAGGGCACGAGCAGTTCTTC
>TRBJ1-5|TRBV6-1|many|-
CASSFWGMGNQPQHF
TGTGCCAGCAGTTTTTGGGGTATGGGCAATCAGCCCCAGCATTTT
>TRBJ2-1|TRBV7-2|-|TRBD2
CASSRTSSTEQFF
TGTGCCAGCAGTCGGACTAGTAGCACTGAGCAGTTCTTC
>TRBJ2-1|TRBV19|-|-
CASSTGRFNEQFF
TGTGCCAGTAGTACGGGACGCTTCAATGAGCAGTTCTTC
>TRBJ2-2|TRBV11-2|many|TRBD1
CASSPPRTGTTGELFF
TGTGCCAGCAGCCCGCCGAGGACAGGGACCACCGGGGAGCTGTTTTTT
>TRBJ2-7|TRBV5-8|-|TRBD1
CASISPGQVTRQYF
TGTGCCAGCATCAGCCCGGGACAGGTGACGAGGCAGTACTTC
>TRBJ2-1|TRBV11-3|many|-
CASSPSVGNEQFF
TGTGCCAGCAGCCCCTCCGTGGGCAATGAGCAGTTCTTC
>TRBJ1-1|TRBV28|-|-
CASSGEGLPRGTEAFF
TGTGCCAGCAGTGGAGAGGGCCTTCCGAGGGGCACTGAAGCTTTCTTT
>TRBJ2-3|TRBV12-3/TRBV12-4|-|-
CASSLARRVASTDTQYF
TGTGCCAGCAGTTTGGCGCGTCGGGTCGCTAGCACAGATACGCAGTATTTT
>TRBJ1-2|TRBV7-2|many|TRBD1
CASSQWTGDGYTF
TGTGCCAGCAGCCAATGGACAGGGGATGGCTACACCTTC
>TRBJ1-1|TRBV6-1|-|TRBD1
CASRSDRATEAFF
TGTGCCAGCAGATCCGACAGGGCCACTGAAGCTTTCTTT
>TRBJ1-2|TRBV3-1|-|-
CASSPDRFYGYTF
TGTGCCAGCAGCCCTGACAGGTTTTATGGCTACACCTTC
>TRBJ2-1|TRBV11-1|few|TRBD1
CASSRTGQGGDEQFF
TGTGCCAGCAGCAGAACGGGACAGGGAGGCGATGAGCAGTTCTTC
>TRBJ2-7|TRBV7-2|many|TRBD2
CASSGTSGGTEQYF
TGTGCCAGCAGCGGTACTAGCGGAGGTACCGAGCAGTACTTC
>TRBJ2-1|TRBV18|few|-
CASSRNRDLSLVNEQFF
TGTGCCAGCTCACGCAACAGGGATTTAAGTTTGGTCAATGAGCAGTTCTTC
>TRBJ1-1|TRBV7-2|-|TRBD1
CASSQQGAVTEAFF
TGTGCCAGCAGCCAACAGGGGGCTGTCACTGAAGCTTTCTTT
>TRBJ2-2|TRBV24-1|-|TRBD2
CATSTLAATGELFF
TGTGCCACCAGTACGCTAGCGGCCACCGGGGAGCTGTTTTTT
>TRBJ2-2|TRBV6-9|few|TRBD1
CASSYPQGADIGELFF
TGTGCCAGCAGTTACCCCCAGGGGGCCGATATCGGGGAGCTGTTTTTT
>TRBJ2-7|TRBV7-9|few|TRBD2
CASSLVATREGLDEQYF
TGTGCCAGCAGCTTAGTAGCTACGCGGGAGGGCCTCGACGAGCAGTACTTC
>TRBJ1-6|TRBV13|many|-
CASSFGVRSPLHF
TGTGCCAGCAGCTTCGGGGTGAGGTCACCCCTCCACTTT
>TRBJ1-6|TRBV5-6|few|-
CASSPHEGDPLHF
TGTGCCAGCAGTCCACATGAGGGGGATCCCCTCCACTTT
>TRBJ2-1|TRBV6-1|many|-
CASSERVVRASNEQFF
TGTGCCAGCAGTGAAAGGGTAGTCAGGGCGAGCAATGAGCAGTTCTTC
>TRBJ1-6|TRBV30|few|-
CAQSDGNSPLHF
TGTGCCCAATCGGACGGGAATTCACCCCTCCACTTT
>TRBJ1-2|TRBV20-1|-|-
CSAPPPDRIGNYGYTF
TGCAGTGCTCCCCCCCCCGACAGGATCGGGAACTATGGCTACACCTTC
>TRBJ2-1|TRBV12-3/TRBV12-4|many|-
CASSSGDEQFF
TGTGCCAGCAGTTCGGGCGATGAGCAGTTCTTC